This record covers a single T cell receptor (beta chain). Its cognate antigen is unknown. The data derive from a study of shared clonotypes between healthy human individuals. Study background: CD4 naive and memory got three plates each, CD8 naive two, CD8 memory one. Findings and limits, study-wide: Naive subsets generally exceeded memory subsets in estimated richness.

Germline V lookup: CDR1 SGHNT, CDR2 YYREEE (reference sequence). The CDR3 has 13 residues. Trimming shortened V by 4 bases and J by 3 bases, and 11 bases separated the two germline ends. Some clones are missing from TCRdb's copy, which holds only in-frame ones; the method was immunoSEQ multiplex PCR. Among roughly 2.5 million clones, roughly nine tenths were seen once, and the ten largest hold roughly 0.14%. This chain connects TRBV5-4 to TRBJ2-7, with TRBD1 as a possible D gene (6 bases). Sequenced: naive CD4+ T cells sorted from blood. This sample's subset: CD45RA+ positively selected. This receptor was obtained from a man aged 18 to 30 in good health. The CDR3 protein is CASSEDRIYEQYF. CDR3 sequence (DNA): TGTGCCAGCAGCGAAGACAGGATCTACGAGCAGTACTTC. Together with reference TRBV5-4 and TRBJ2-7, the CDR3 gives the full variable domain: ETGVTQSPTHLIKTRGQQVTLRCSSQSGHNTVSWYQQALGQGPQFIFQYYREEENGRGNFPPRFSGLQFPNYSSELNVNALELDDSALYLCASSEDRIYEQYFGPGTRLTVT.